The next 27 T cell receptor beta chains were all read from a single sample in a study of breast tumors, draining lymph nodes, adjacent tissues. TCRdb reanalysed the multiplex PCR reads using MiXCR and keeps one entry per CDR3 protein. This table has around 140,000 distinct CDR3 sequences, about 30% appearing once. The lymph nodes were axillary draining lymph nodes from breast cancer patients. Sequenced sample: axillary lymph node tissue. The receptors originated from a female donor with breast cancer. Some clones in this sample may be carry-over from other donors' samples.

This clonotype showed up many times. The rearrangement joins TRBV6-5 to TRBJ2-1, with a weak D call TRBD2 (6 bases). Trimming removed 2 bases at V and 4 bases at J, with 9 bases between. Germline lookup yields CDR1 MNHEY and CDR2 SVGAGI. This CDR3 is 14 amino acids long. The chain's CDR3 is CASSYASEYNEQFF. For the CDR3, the DNA is TGTGCCAGCAGTTACGCTAGCGAATACAATGAGCAGTTCTTC.

This clonotype appeared a few times. V gene TRBV19 combines with J gene TRBJ1-1; weak D call: TRBD1 (6 bases). CDR3 length: 16 residues. Trimming removed 7 bases at V and 0 bases at J, with 18 bases between. The germline CDR1 and CDR2 sequences are LNHDA and SQIVND (reference sequence). Written as DNA, the CDR3 is TGTGCCAGTACCGATGCTATCCGGGACATGAACACTGAAGCTTTCTTT. It codes for CASTDAIRDMNTEAFF.

Turning to this clonotype: The CDR3 does not close with the conserved phenylalanine or tryptophan, likely indicating a read error. This chain uses TRBV6-2 or TRBV6-3 with TRBJ1-3; no clear D. The CDR3 totals 13 residues. Germline loops: CDR1 MNHEY, CDR2 SVGEGT. V was pared by 6 bases and J by 0 bases, with 6 bases between. This CDR3 is CASRVLSGNTIYP. The CDR3 DNA follows: TGTGCCAGCAGAGTCCTCTCTGGAAACACCATATATCCT.

About this clonotype: This clone may be a read error of a much larger clone one base away. This chain uses TRBV6-6 with TRBJ1-4, with D maybe TRBD1 (5 bases). Germline lookup yields CDR1 MNHNY and CDR2 SVGAGI (reference sequence). CDR3 size: 16 residues. With 0 bases removed from V and 5 bases from J, the gap between germline ends came to 13 bases. This CDR3 reads CASSYSAGRANEKLFF. The CDR3 DNA reads as TGTGCCAGCAGTTACTCTGCAGGGAGGGCGAATGAAAAACTGTTTTTT.

This clonotype occurred many times. This sequence joins TRBV30 and TRBJ1-5; D is unresolved. The CDR3 is 11 residues long. Germline V gene lookup returns CDR1 GTSNPN and CDR2 SVGIG (reference sequence). V was clipped by 0 bases and J by 10 bases, with 7 bases between them. In DNA form, the CDR3 reads TGTGCCTGGAGTGTAAATGGTCCCCAGCATTTT. Translated, it gives CAWSVNGPQHF.

This clonotype has ten or more counts. V usage is TRBV5-1 and J usage is TRBJ1-4, with 9 bases that match TRBD1. Trimming at V came to 5 bases and at J to 7 bases, leaving 6 bases not matched to a gene. The CDR3 has 14 amino acids. The V gene's germline CDR1 is SGHRS and CDR2 YFSETQ. The CDR3, as DNA: TGCGCCAGCAGACAGGGGGCTGAGGGTGAAAAACTGTTTTTT. It is translated as CASRQGAEGEKLFF.

Regarding this clonotype: At one of its ends the junction is not consistent with the germline gene, which may arise from a read error. V gene TRBV24-1 combines with J gene TRBJ2-1; tentative D call: TRBD1 (7 bases). The CDR3 extends over 16 amino acids. In germline, CDR1 is KGHDR, CDR2 SFDVKD. As DNA, the CDR3 is TGTGCCACCAGTGACCCTAGCGAGGGGGCCTACAATGAGCAATTCTTC. It encodes CATSDPSEGAYNEQFF.

On this clonotype: Just one base apart from a much larger clone, this may be a read error. The rearrangement links TRBV7-3 to TRBJ2-1; a weak D match, TRBD1 (5 bases). CDR3 size: 15 residues. CDR1 SGHTA and CDR2 FQGTGA come from the germline V gene. In DNA, the CDR3 is TGTGCCAGCAGCTTAATGCGGCAGGGTAGGAATGAGCAGCTCTTC. Its protein product is CASSLMRQGRNEQLF.

The V and J genes are TRBV24-1 and TRBJ2-2; the match to TRBD2 covers 9 bases. Trimming cost V 4 bases and J 1 base; bases outside gene matches: 0. This CDR3 has 15 amino acids. Germline CDR1 is KGHDR and CDR2 is SFDVKD. Here the CDR3 DNA reads TGTGCCACCAGTGAGACTAGCGGGAACACCGGGGAGCTGTTTTTT. Protein sequence: CATSETSGNTGELFF.

Remarks on this clonotype: This may stem from a read error, because a much larger clone lies one nucleotide away. The rearrangement uses TRBV6-2 or TRBV6-3 and TRBJ1-6; TRBD1 matches at 8 bases. In germline, CDR1 is MNHEY, CDR2 SVGEGT. The CDR3 has 15 residues. After removal of 5 bases from V and 7 bases from J, the junction contained 7 bases not matched to a gene. The CDR3 reads CASSHLQGVNSPLHF. CDR3 in DNA: TGTGCCAGCAGTCACCTACAGGGGGTGAATTCACCCCTCCACTTT.

Comments on this clonotype: A read error may account for a junction end that differs from germline. The chain couples TRBV7-2 to TRBJ2-3; 11 bases fit TRBD2. The CDR3 is 18 residues long. Germline V lookup: CDR1 SGHTA, CDR2 FQGNSA. In nucleotides, the CDR3 is TGTGGCAGCAGCCCGCATAGCGGGGGGGCTCTCTTTGCAGATGCGCAGTATTTT. The encoded protein is CGSSPHSGGALFADAQYF. Together with reference TRBV7-2 and TRBJ2-3, the CDR3 gives the full variable domain: GAGVSQSPSNKVTEKGKDVELRCDPISGHTALYWYRQSLGQGLEFLIYFQGNSAPDKSGLPSDRFSAERTGGSVSTLTIQRTQQEDSAVYLCGSSPHSGGALFADAQYFGPGTRLTVL.

Comment on this clonotype: The junction differs from germline at one of its ends, possibly a read error. The chain couples TRBV15 to TRBJ2-7, with TRBD1 as a possible D gene (5 bases). The CDR3 runs 14 residues. Germline values: CDR1 LNHNV, CDR2 YYDKDF (reference sequence). Here the CDR3 reads CATSRDGHFYEQDF. Here the CDR3 DNA reads TGTGCCACCAGCAGGGATGGACACTTCTACGAGCAGGACTTC.

This clonotype was counted many times. V and J are TRBV19 and TRBJ2-2, with 7 bases aligning to TRBD1. The CDR3 length is 16 residues. Germline lookup yields CDR1 LNHDA and CDR2 SQIVND (reference sequence). The trim removed 6 bases at V and 2 bases at J, leaving 9 bases unmatched. This CDR3 reads CASRKTGLVNTGELFF. In DNA form, the CDR3 reads TGTGCCAGTAGGAAGACAGGGTTGGTTAACACCGGGGAGCTGTTTTTT.

The V gene is TRBV12-3 or TRBV12-4, the J gene TRBJ1-3, with 7 bases that match TRBD1. CDR3 length: 14 residues. V lost 6 bases, J lost 5 bases, and 7 bases stayed unmatched. The CDR3 DNA sequence: TGTGCCAGCAGCCCCGACAGGGAACGAAACACCATATATTTT. It specifies CASSPDRERNTIYF.

This clonotype was seen a handful of times. J is TRBJ1-4 and V is TRBV6-5; the D is unclear. Germline loops: CDR1 MNHEY, CDR2 SVGAGI. The CDR3 is 16 residues long. V gave up 5 bases and J gave up 0 bases, with 13 bases separating them. The CDR3 loop is CASSHRPGPTNEKLFF. DNA of the CDR3: TGTGCCAGCAGTCACCGCCCTGGTCCAACTAATGAAAAACTGTTTTTT.

In its sample, this clonotype was seen many times. The chain has TRBV19 and TRBJ1-5, with 8 bases lining up with TRBD1. Germline V gene lookup returns CDR1 LNHDA and CDR2 SQIVND (reference sequence). CDR3 length equals 13 residues. V was clipped by 4 bases and J by 6 bases; unmatched bases: 2. The CDR3 DNA sequence: TGTGCCAGTAGTACAGGGGGCGCTCAGCCCCAGCATTTT. Amino acid sequence: CASSTGGAQPQHF. The full variable domain, rest sourced from reference TRBV19 and TRBJ1-5, is DGGITQSPKYLFRKEGQNVTLSCEQNLNHDAMYWYRQDPGQGLRLIYYSQIVNDFQKGDIAEGYSVSREKKESFPLTVTSAQKNPTAFYLCASSTGGAQPQHFGDGTRLSIL.

In this sample, this clonotype turned up many times. The chain combines TRBV15 with TRBJ1-2, with no clear D. Between the trimmed V and J ends, which lost 0 bases and 6 bases, there was a span of 11 bases. CDR1 and CDR2 from the germline V gene are LNHNV and YYDKDF (reference sequence). The CDR3 extends over 14 amino acids. The chain's CDR3 is CATSREGLGNGYTF. The CDR3 coding sequence is TGTGCCACCAGCAGAGAGGGGTTAGGAAATGGCTACACCTTC.

Points on this clonotype: Just one base apart from a much larger clone, this may be a read error. The chain has TRBV6-1 and TRBJ2-1; TRBD1 or TRBD2 may be the D gene (5 bases each). The V and J ends lost 4 bases and 7 bases respectively, with 20 bases between them. The CDR3 contains 16 residues. Germline V CDR1 and CDR2: MNHNS, SASEGT. This CDR3 is CASSGSRDGTFNEQFF. The DNA for the CDR3 is TGTGCCAGCAGTGGTAGCCGGGACGGTACCTTTAATGAGCAGTTCTTC.

This clonotype came up many times. The chain carries TRBV20-1 and TRBJ2-6; possibly TRBD2 for D (6 bases). Germline-derived CDR1 and CDR2 are DFQATT and SNEGSKA (reference sequence). The V end was cut by 5 bases, the J end by 0 bases, with 20 bases between. The CDR3 has 18 residues. The CDR3 DNA sequence: TGCAGTGCTCCTCTCGGCGGGGACGCGTTCTCTGGGGCCAACGTCCTGACTTTC. This codes for CSAPLGGDAFSGANVLTF.

The table lists this clonotype with many counts. This chain links TRBV5-1 with TRBJ2-2; 7 bases agree with TRBD1. This CDR3 has 16 residues. The V segment lost 3 bases and the J segment 1 base; nucleotides outside the gene matches: 6. The germline CDR1 and CDR2 sequences are SGHRS and YFSETQ. This chain's CDR3 is CASSYLTGVNTGELFF. The CDR3, as DNA: TGCGCCAGCAGCTACCTTACAGGGGTGAACACCGGGGAGCTGTTTTTT. Full variable domain (rest looked up from reference TRBV5-1 and TRBJ2-2): KAGVTQTPRYLIKTRGQQVTLSCSPISGHRSVSWYQQTPGQGLQFLFEYFSETQRNKGNFPGRFSGRQFSNSRSEMNVSTLELGDSALYLCASSYLTGVNTGELFFGEGSRLTVL.

The chain combines TRBV12-3 or TRBV12-4 with TRBJ2-7, with 7 bases identical to TRBD2. The trim removed 1 base at V and 7 bases at J, leaving 13 bases unmatched. The CDR3 totals 16 residues. In DNA, the CDR3 is TGTGCCAGCAGTTTAGAGTCGGCGGGGGAGGTAGGGGAGCAGTACTTC. This gives the protein CASSLESAGEVGEQYF.

V gene TRBV7-8 combines with J gene TRBJ2-6; the D gene is possibly TRBD1 (7 bases). The V gene lost 5 bases and the J gene lost 1 base, with 12 bases spanning the gap. CDR3 length equals 16 residues. Germline CDR1 and CDR2: SGHVS and FQNEAQ. The CDR3 region is CASSAQGGSGANVLTF. The CDR3 DNA is TGTGCCAGCAGCGCCCAGGGGGGATCTGGGGCCAACGTCCTGACTTTC. The full variable domain, its missing parts supplied by reference TRBV7-8 and TRBJ2-6, is GAGVSQSPRYKVAKRGQDVALRCDPISGHVSLFWYQQALGQGPEFLTYFQNEAQLDKSGLPSDRFFAERPEGSVSTLKIQRTQQEDSAVYLCASSAQGGSGANVLTFGAGSRLTVL.

The sample holds many counts of this clonotype. With a much larger clone just one base away, this may be a read error. J is TRBJ2-3 and V is TRBV5-6; D is possibly TRBD1 (6 bases). V lost 6 bases and J 4 bases, leaving 18 bases between the germline ends. The CDR3 loop spans 15 amino acids. Germline loops: CDR1 SGHDT, CDR2 YYEEEE. CDR3 DNA sequence: TGTGCCAGCAACATACGGACAGCGCGTTCAGATACGCAGTATTTT. Residues: CASNIRTARSDTQYF.

This clonotype was counted only a few times. DNA of the CDR3: TGTGCCAGCAGCTCGTTTCCGGCACTAGCGGGGGATGAGCAGTTCTTC. It yields the protein CASSSFPALAGDEQFF. The rearrangement uses TRBV5-5 and TRBJ2-1; 11 bases are a match to TRBD2. Trimming took 3 bases from V and 8 from J; bases not matched to a gene: 10. Per germline, CDR1 SGHKS and CDR2 YYEKEE (reference sequence). This CDR3 region has 16 residues.

This clonotype has ten or more counts. J is TRBJ2-7 and V is TRBV27; D might be TRBD1 or TRBD2, each matching 5 bases. V was shortened by 0 bases and J by 2 bases, with 14 bases between the two germline ends. The V gene's germline CDR1 is MNHEY and CDR2 SMNVEV (reference sequence). CDR3 size: 16 residues. The CDR3 spells CASSLSAAGTTYEQYF. The CDR3 bases are TGTGCCAGCAGTTTATCGGCGGCAGGGACCACCTACGAGCAGTACTTC.

This clonotype has at least ten counts. This chain links TRBV4-2 with TRBJ2-2, with 7 bases aligning to TRBD2. V dropped 1 base and J dropped 8; count of bases not matched to a gene: 4. CDR1 LGHNA and CDR2 YNFKEQ come from the germline V gene. The CDR3 spans 14 residues. In nucleotides, the CDR3 is TGTGCCAGCAGCCAAGGGGCAGCGGGGGGGGAGCTGTTTTTT. The encoded protein is CASSQGAAGGELFF.

This clonotype was detected ten times or more. The rearrangement uses TRBV12-3 or TRBV12-4 and TRBJ2-7; D gene unclear. Trimming stripped 7 bases from V and 5 bases from J, with 9 bases between. This CDR3 is 11 amino acids long. CDR3: CASTMTHEQYV. The DNA for the CDR3 is TGTGCCAGCACCATGACCCACGAGCAGTACGTC.